A few counts support the clone carrying this T cell receptor (beta chain). Its antigen is currently unknown. This entry belongs to a study of tumor-infiltrating lymphocytes in primary liver carcinoma. General observations from the study: Tumor region pairs showed greater overlap than either tumor-adjacent or tumor-blood pairs did.

CDR1 and CDR2 from the germline V gene are SGHNT and YYREEE (reference sequence). This CDR3 comprises 15 residues. J gave up 3 bases and V 1 base, and 6 bases lay outside the gene matches. Joint extraction of RNA and DNA used roughly 19-33 mg of bulk tissue that was unsorted. A primer matching the constant region was used to make TCR beta cDNA from approximately 520 ng of total RNA. Three-round nested multiplex PCR performed with slightly modified ARM-PCR produced the TCR beta libraries. It was with TRBV1-TRBV30 forward primers and a C-beta reverse primer that the first two PCR rounds were run, at around 11 cycles each. TCRdb independently ran MiXCR on the multiplex PCR reads; one entry per CDR3 protein. The sample shows around 56,000 distinct CDR3 sequences, less than 75% of them seen only once.

The clonotype was recovered from a man between 35 and 55 years old with primary liver carcinoma and hepatitis B virus infection. The chain links TRBV5-4 to TRBJ2-7, with 8 positions matching TRBD1. What was sequenced was liver tumor tissue from sampling region 2. Subset of the sample: tumor region T2, inferior pole. The DNA for the CDR3 is TGTGCCAGCAGCTTGACGGGACAGGATCTCTACGAGCAGTACTTC. Translated: CASSLTGQDLYEQYF.